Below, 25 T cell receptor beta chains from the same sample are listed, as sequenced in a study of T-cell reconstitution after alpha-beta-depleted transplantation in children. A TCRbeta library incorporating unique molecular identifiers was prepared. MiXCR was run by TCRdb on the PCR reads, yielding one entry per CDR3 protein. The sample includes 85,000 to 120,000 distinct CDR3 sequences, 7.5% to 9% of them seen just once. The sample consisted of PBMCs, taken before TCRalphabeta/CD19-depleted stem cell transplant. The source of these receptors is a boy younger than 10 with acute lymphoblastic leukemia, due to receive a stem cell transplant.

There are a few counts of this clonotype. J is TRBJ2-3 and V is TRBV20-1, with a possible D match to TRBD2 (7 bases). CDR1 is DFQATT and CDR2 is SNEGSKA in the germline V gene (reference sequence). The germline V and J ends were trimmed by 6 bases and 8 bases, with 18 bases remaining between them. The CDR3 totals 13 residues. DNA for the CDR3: TGCAGTGCCGAGGGAGGGGGAGACTTTACGCAGTATTTT. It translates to CSAEGGGDFTQYF.

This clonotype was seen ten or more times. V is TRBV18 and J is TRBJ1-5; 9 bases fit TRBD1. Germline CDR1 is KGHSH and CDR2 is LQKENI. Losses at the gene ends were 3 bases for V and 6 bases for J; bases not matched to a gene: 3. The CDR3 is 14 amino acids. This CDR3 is CASSPGQGIQPQHF. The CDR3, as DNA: TGTGCCAGCTCACCCGGACAGGGGATTCAGCCCCAGCATTTT.

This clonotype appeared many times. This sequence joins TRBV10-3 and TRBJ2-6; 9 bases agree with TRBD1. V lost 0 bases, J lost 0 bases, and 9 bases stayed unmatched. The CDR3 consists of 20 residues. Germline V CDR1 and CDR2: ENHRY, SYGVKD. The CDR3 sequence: CAISESGRGQGISGANVLTF. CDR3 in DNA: TGTGCCATCAGTGAGTCAGGAAGAGGACAGGGGATCTCTGGGGCCAACGTCCTGACTTTC.

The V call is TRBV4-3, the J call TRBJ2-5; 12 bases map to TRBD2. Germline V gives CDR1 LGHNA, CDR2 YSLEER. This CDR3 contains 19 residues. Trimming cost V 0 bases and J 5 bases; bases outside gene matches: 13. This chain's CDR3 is CASSQDPPRTSGDRETQYF. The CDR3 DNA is TGCGCCAGCAGCCAAGATCCGCCGCGGACTAGCGGGGATCGGGAGACCCAGTACTTC.

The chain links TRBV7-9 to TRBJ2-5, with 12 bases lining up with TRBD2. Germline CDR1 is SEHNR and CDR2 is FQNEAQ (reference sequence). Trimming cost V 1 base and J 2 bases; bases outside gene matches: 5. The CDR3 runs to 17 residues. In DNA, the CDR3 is TGTGCCAGCAGCTTAGGACTAGCGGGAGTATCACAAGAGACCCAGTACTTC. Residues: CASSLGLAGVSQETQYF.

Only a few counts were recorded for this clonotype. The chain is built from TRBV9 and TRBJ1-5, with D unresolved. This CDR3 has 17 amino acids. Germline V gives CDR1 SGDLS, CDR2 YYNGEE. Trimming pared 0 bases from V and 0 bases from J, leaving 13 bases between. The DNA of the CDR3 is TGTGCCAGCAGCGTAGGGGCAGGCTCTTATAGCAATCAGCCCCAGCATTTT. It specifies CASSVGAGSYSNQPQHF.

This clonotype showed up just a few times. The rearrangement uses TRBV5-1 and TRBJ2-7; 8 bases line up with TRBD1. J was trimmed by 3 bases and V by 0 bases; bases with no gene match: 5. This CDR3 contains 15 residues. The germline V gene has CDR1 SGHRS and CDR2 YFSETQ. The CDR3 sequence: CASSLGQGASYEQYF. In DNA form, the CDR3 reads TGCGCCAGCAGCTTGGGCCAGGGGGCGAGCTACGAGCAGTACTTC.

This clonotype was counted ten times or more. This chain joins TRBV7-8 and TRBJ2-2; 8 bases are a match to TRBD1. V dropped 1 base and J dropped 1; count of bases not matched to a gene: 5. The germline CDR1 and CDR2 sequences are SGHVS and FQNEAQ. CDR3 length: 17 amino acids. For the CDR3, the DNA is TGTGCCAGCAGCTTAGAGACAGGGGTTGGGAACACCGGGGAGCTGTTTTTT. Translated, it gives CASSLETGVGNTGELFF.

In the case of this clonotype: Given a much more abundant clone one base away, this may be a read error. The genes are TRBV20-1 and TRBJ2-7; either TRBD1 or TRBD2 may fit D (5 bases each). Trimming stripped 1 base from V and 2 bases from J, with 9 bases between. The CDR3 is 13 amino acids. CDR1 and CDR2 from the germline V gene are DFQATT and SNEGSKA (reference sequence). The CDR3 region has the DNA TGCAGTGCTAGAGGCAGGGACGCCTACGAGCAGTACTTC. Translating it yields CSARGRDAYEQYF.

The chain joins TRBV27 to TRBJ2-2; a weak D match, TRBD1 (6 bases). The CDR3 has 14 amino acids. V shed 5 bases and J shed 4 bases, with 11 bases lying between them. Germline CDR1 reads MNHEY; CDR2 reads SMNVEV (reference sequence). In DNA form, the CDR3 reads TGTGCCAGCAGTGTTAGGGGGAGCACCGGGGAGCTGTTTTTT. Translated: CASSVRGSTGELFF.

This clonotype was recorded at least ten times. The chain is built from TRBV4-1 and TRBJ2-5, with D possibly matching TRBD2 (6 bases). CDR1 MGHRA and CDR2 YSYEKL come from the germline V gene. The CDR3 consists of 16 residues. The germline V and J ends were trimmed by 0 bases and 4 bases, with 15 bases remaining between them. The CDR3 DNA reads TGCGCCAGCAGCCAAGAAGGAGTTGGGGGAGGAGAGACCCAGTACTTC. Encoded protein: CASSQEGVGGGETQYF.

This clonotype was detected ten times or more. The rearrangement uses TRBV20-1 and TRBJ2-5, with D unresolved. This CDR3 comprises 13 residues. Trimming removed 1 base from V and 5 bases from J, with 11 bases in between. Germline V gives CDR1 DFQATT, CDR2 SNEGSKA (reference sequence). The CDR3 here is CSARVLSGETQYF. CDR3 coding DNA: TGCAGTGCTAGAGTACTGAGTGGGGAGACCCAGTACTTC.

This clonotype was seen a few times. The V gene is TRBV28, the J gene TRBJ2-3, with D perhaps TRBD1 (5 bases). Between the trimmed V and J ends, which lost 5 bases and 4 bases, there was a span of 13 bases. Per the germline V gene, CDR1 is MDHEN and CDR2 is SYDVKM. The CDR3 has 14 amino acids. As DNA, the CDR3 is TGTGCCAGCAGTCCTGCTGGGGCGGCAGATACGCAGTATTTT. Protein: CASSPAGAADTQYF.

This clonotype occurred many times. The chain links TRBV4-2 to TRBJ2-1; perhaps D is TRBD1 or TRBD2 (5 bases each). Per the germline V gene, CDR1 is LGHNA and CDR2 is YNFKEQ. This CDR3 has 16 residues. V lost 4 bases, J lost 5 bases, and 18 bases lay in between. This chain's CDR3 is CASSPRGFEGHNEQFF. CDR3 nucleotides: TGTGCCAGCAGCCCCCGGGGCTTTGAGGGGCACAATGAGCAGTTCTTC.

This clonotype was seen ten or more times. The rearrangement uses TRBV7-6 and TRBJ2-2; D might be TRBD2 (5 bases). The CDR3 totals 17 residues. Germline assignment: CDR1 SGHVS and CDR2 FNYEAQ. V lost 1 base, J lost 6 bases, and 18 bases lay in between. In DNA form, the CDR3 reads TGTGCCAGCAGCTTAGGGCTAGCTTCTAACTGGGCCGGGGAGCTGTTTTTT. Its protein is CASSLGLASNWAGELFF. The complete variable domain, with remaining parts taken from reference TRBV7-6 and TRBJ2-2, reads GAGVSQSPRYKVTKRGQDVALRCDPISGHVSLYWYRQALGQGPEFLTYFNYEAQQDKSGLPNDRFSAERPEGSISTLTIQRTEQRDSAMYRCASSLGLASNWAGELFFGEGSRLTVL.

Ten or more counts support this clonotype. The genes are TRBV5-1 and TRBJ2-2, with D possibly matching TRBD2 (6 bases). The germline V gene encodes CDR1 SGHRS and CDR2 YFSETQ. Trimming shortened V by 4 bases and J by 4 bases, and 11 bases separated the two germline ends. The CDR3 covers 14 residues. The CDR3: CASSHGEATGELFF. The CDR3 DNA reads TGCGCCAGCAGCCACGGGGAGGCCACCGGGGAGCTGTTTTTT.

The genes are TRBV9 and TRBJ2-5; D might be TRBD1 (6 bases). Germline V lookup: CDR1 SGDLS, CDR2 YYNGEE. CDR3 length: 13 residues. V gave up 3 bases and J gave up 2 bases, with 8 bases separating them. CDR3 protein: CASSGGRQETQYF. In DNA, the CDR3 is TGTGCCAGCAGCGGGGGGCGGCAAGAGACCCAGTACTTC.

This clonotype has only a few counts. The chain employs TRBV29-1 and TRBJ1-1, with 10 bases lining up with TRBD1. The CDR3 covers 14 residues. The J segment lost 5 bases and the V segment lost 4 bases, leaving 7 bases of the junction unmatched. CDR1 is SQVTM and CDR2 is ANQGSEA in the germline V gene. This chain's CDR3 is CSVAMTGGATEAFF. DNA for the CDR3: TGCAGCGTTGCCATGACAGGGGGCGCGACTGAAGCTTTCTTT.

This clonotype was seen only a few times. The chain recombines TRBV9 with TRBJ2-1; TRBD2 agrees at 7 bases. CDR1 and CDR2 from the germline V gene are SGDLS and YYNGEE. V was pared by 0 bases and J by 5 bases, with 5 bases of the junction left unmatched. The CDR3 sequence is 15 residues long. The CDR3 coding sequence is TGTGCCAGCAGCGTAGTGGGACTACCGAACAATGAGCAGTTCTTC. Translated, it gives CASSVVGLPNNEQFF.

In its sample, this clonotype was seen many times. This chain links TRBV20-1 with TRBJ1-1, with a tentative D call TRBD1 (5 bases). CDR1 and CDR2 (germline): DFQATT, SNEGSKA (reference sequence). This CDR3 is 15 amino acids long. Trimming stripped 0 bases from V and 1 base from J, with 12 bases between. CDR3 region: CSARDSRAANTEAFF. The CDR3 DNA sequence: TGCAGTGCTAGAGATTCCAGGGCTGCGAACACTGAAGCTTTCTTT.

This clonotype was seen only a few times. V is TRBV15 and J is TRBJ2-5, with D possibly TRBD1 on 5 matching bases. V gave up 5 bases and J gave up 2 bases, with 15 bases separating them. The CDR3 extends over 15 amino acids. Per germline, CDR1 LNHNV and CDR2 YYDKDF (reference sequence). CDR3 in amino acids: CATSGPSRQQETQYF. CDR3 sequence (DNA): TGTGCCACCAGCGGCCCCTCGCGACAGCAAGAGACCCAGTACTTC. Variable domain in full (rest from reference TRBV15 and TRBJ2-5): DAMVIQNPRYQVTQFGKPVTLSCSQTLNHNVMYWYQQKSSQAPKLLFHYYDKDFNNEADTPDNFQSRRPNTSFCFLDIRSPGLGDTAMYLCATSGPSRQQETQYFGPGTRLLVL.

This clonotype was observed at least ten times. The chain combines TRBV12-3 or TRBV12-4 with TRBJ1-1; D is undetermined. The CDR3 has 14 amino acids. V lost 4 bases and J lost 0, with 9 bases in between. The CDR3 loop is CASSSYGVNTEAFF. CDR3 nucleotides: TGTGCCAGCAGTTCTTACGGGGTGAACACTGAAGCTTTCTTT.

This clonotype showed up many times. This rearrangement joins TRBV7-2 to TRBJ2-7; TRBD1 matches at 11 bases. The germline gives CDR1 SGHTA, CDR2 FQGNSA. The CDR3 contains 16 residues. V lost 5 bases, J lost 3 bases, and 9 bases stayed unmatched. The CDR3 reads CASSPRTGGRIYEQYF. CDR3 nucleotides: TGTGCCAGCAGCCCAAGGACAGGGGGCAGAATCTACGAGCAGTACTTC.

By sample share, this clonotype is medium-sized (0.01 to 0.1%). CDR3 coding DNA: TGTGCCAGCAGCTCTCAAGGGAGCGGGGGGTCTTACAATGAGCAGTTCTTC. As protein: CASSSQGSGGSYNEQFF. The V gene is TRBV7-8, the J gene TRBJ2-1, with 9 bases aligning to TRBD2. The V gene end was trimmed by 4 bases and the J gene end by 4 bases; junction bases not matched to a gene: 11. Germline V gene lookup returns CDR1 SGHVS and CDR2 FQNEAQ. The CDR3 loop spans 17 amino acids.

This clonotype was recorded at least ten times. CDR3 amino acids: CAISVGSEAFF. The CDR3 DNA reads as TGTGCCATCAGTGTCGGGTCTGAAGCTTTCTTT. This chain joins TRBV10-3 and TRBJ1-1, with no clear D. V was clipped by 4 bases and J by 6 bases, with 6 bases between them. The CDR3 is 11 amino acids. Germline loops: CDR1 ENHRY, CDR2 SYGVKD.